Each of the 25 T cell receptor beta chains below was sequenced from the same sample in a study of blood T cell repertoires in COVID-19. Assay: immunoSEQ multiplex PCR; the TCRdb copy retains only in-frame clones and omits some. The sample contains about 84,000 clones, over 80% of which appear only once. The sample consisted of peripheral blood. The receptor set was obtained from a woman aged 80 or over with acute or convalescent COVID-19.

The rearrangement joins TRBV6-5 to TRBJ2-7, with 10 bases aligning to TRBD1. V trimming: 7 bases; J trimming: 6 bases; junction bases outside the gene matches: 9. The CDR3 runs 14 residues. The germline V gene encodes CDR1 MNHEY and CDR2 SVGAGI. For the CDR3, the DNA is TGTGCCAGCACCCGGGACAGGGGCTACTCCGAGCAGTACTTC. Translated, it gives CASTRDRGYSEQYF.

The V call is TRBV12-3 or TRBV12-4, the J call TRBJ1-2; 8 bases agree with TRBD1. V shed 5 bases, J shed 6 bases, and the junction held 5 bases outside the gene matches. CDR3 size: 13 residues. The CDR3 here is CASSTDRVDGYTF. The CDR3 region has the DNA TGTGCCAGCAGTACGGACAGGGTGGATGGCTACACCTTC.

This sequence joins TRBV11-3 and TRBJ2-7, with D tentatively TRBD1 (5 bases). The CDR3 covers 16 residues. Germline loops: CDR1 SGHNT, CDR2 YENEEA. V lost 1 base and J lost 0, with 13 bases in between. CDR3 sequence: CASSLVQARSSYEQYF. For the CDR3, the DNA is TGTGCCAGCAGCTTAGTACAGGCCAGGAGCTCCTACGAGCAGTACTTC.

The V gene is TRBV21-1, the J gene TRBJ2-7; the table assigns TRBD2, which was not confirmed against the DNA. TRBV21-1 is described as a pseudogene. The CDR3 has 16 amino acids. In nucleotides, the CDR3 is TGTGCCAGCAGCAAAGGGGGGGACGGCAGAGCCTACGAGCAGTACTTC. This translates into CASSKGGDGRAYEQYF.

This clone has more than one count but fewer than ten. The V gene is TRBV5-1, the J gene TRBJ2-5; TRBD1 is a possible D gene (5 bases). Deletions cut 3 bases from V and 3 bases from J, with 12 bases between. This CDR3 is built from 14 residues. The germline V gene encodes CDR1 SGHRS and CDR2 YFSETQ. The CDR3, as DNA: TGCGCCAGCAGCTCCCTGGCAGGGAAAGAGACCCAGTACTTC. Translation gives CASSSLAGKETQYF. Full variable domain (outside the CDR3, taken from reference TRBV5-1 and TRBJ2-5): KAGVTQTPRYLIKTRGQQVTLSCSPISGHRSVSWYQQTPGQGLQFLFEYFSETQRNKGNFPGRFSGRQFSNSRSEMNVSTLELGDSALYLCASSSLAGKETQYFGPGTRLLVL.

With regard to this clone: The junction shows a germline mismatch at one end, possibly a read error. The V call is TRBV7-2, the J call TRBJ2-3, with 9 bases that match TRBD2. CDR1 is SGHTA, CDR2 FQGNSA, per germline. The CDR3 extends over 14 amino acids. The CDR3 reads CASSIAGVLDTQYF. For the CDR3, the DNA is TGTGCCAGCAGCATAGCGGGAGTTTTAGATACGCAGTATTTT.

This sequence joins TRBV7-9 and TRBJ1-1; 12 nucleotides match TRBD1. Germline V gives CDR1 SEHNR, CDR2 FQNEAQ (reference sequence). V lost 3 bases, J lost 4 bases, and 6 bases stayed unmatched. This CDR3 is built from 16 residues. CDR3 DNA: TGTGCCAGCAGCTTGGGACAGGGGGCCAGAGTCACTGAAGCTTTCTTT. Residues: CASSLGQGARVTEAFF.

As regards this clone: Other DNA sequences within the sample encode an identical CDR3. The rearrangement joins TRBV5-1 to TRBJ2-1, with a tentative D call TRBD1 (5 bases). CDR3 size: 15 residues. Germline lookup yields CDR1 SGHRS and CDR2 YFSETQ. V was trimmed by 2 bases and J by 0 bases, leaving 9 bases between them. The CDR3: CASSLDSSSYNEQFF. The CDR3 bases are TGCGCCAGCAGCTTAGACAGTAGCTCCTACAATGAGCAGTTCTTC.

The gene calls are TRBV7-3 and TRBJ2-3; D is perhaps TRBD2 (5 bases). V was cut by 5 bases and J by 2 bases, with 11 bases left in between. CDR1 is SGHTA and CDR2 is FQGTGA in the germline V gene. This CDR3 contains 14 residues. The CDR3 region is CASSPRGLTDTQYF. CDR3 DNA: TGTGCCAGCAGCCCCCGGGGTCTCACAGATACGCAGTATTTT.

The chain joins TRBV2 to TRBJ2-2; D perhaps matches TRBD1 (6 bases). V lost 7 bases, J lost 8 bases, and 14 bases lay in between. The CDR3 is made up of 13 amino acids. Germline V lookup: CDR1 SNHLY, CDR2 FYNNEI. This CDR3 is CASISDSFGELFF. The CDR3 nucleotides are TGTGCCAGCATTTCGGACAGTTTTGGGGAGCTGTTTTTT.

The chain is built from TRBV2 and TRBJ1-3; 8 nucleotides agree with TRBD1. V was clipped by 4 bases and J by 5 bases; unmatched bases: 1. This CDR3 is built from 13 residues. Germline CDR1 reads SNHLY; CDR2 reads FYNNEI. The CDR3 spells CASSGQGRNTIYF. Written as DNA, the CDR3 is TGTGCCAGCAGTGGACAGGGGCGAAACACCATATATTTT.

The rearrangement uses TRBV6-5 and TRBJ2-3, with TRBD2 identical over 10 bases. The CDR3 loop spans 16 amino acids. From germline, CDR1 is MNHEY and CDR2 SVGAGI. Losses at the gene ends were 0 bases for V and 1 base for J; bases not matched to a gene: 1. CDR3 DNA: TGTGCCAGCAGTTACTCCCTAGCGGGAGGCACAGATACGCAGTATTTT. As protein: CASSYSLAGGTDTQYF.

The chain joins TRBV5-4 to TRBJ1-2, with 8 bases fitting TRBD1. Germline assignment: CDR1 SGHNT and CDR2 YYREEE (reference sequence). Trimming removed 2 bases from V and 4 bases from J; junction bases left unmatched: 7. The CDR3 extends over 15 amino acids. CDR3 amino acids: CASSFHGQGTYGYTF. The CDR3 region has the DNA TGTGCCAGCAGCTTCCATGGACAGGGTACCTATGGCTACACCTTC. The variable domain in full, with the rest retrieved from reference TRBV5-4 and TRBJ1-2, is ETGVTQSPTHLIKTRGQQVTLRCSSQSGHNTVSWYQQALGQGPQFIFQYYREEENGRGNFPPRFSGLQFPNYSSELNVNALELDDSALYLCASSFHGQGTYGYTFGSGTRLTVV.

V and J are TRBV7-2 and TRBJ2-7, with D maybe TRBD2 (5 bases). This CDR3 is built from 17 residues. Between the trimmed V and J ends, which lost 1 base and 6 bases, there was a span of 22 bases. Germline-derived CDR1 and CDR2 are SGHTA and FQGNSA. CDR3 protein: CASSLVLNGGLRIEQYF. CDR3 DNA sequence: TGTGCCAGCAGCTTAGTATTAAATGGCGGGCTAAGGATCGAGCAGTACTTC.

This clone was seen once. This chain connects TRBV23-1 to TRBJ1-4; 12 nucleotides line up with TRBD1. TRBV23-1 is known as an ORF, though its function is uncertain. The CDR3 loop spans 16 amino acids. Trimming took 2 bases from V and 6 from J; bases not matched to a gene: 4. CDR3 amino acids: CASSQPGQGAYEKLFF. Here the CDR3 DNA reads TGCGCCAGCAGTCAACCGGGACAGGGGGCATATGAAAAACTGTTTTTT.

The chain links TRBV11-2 to TRBJ2-7, with 10 nucleotides matching TRBD1. Germline lookup yields CDR1 SGHAT and CDR2 FQNNGV. Trimming removed 5 bases from V and 1 base from J; junction bases left unmatched: 5. This CDR3 comprises 15 residues. The CDR3 coding sequence is TGTGCCAGCAGCCGAGGGACAGGGGTATCCTACGAGCAGTACTTC. It codes for CASSRGTGVSYEQYF. Complete variable domain (other parts from reference TRBV11-2 and TRBJ2-7): EAGVAQSPRYKIIEKRQSVAFWCNPISGHATLYWYQQILGQGPKLLIQFQNNGVVDDSQLPKDRFSAERLKGVDSTLKIQPAKLEDSAVYLCASSRGTGVSYEQYFGPGTRLTVT.

The genes are TRBV2 and TRBJ1-1, with TRBD1 as a possible D gene (5 bases). This CDR3 has 14 amino acids. Trimming shortened V by 4 bases and J by 5 bases, and 14 bases separated the two germline ends. CDR1 SNHLY and CDR2 FYNNEI come from the germline V gene. CDR3 nucleotide sequence: TGTGCCAGCAGTGTATTTCAGGGAAGGACTGAAGCTTTCTTT. Translated: CASSVFQGRTEAFF.

The rearrangement joins TRBV5-1 to TRBJ2-5, with 8 nucleotides matching TRBD1. The germline V gene has CDR1 SGHRS and CDR2 YFSETQ. Losses at the gene ends were 1 base for V and 5 bases for J; bases not matched to a gene: 4. There are 14 residues in the CDR3. The DNA for the CDR3 is TGCGCCAGCAGCTTGCCAGGGGGCGGGGAGACCCAGTACTTC. Protein product: CASSLPGGGETQYF.

V and J are TRBV7-6 and TRBJ2-1, with TRBD2 matching over 8 bases. CDR3 length: 15 residues. V lost 5 bases to trimming and J lost 6 bases; unmatched junction nucleotides: 9. Germline CDR1 and CDR2: SGHVS and FNYEAQ. The CDR3 reads CASSIIAGLTNEQFF. The CDR3 DNA is TGTGCCAGCAGCATAATAGCGGGATTGACCAATGAGCAGTTCTTC.

The chain uses TRBV5-4 and TRBJ2-3; TRBD2 aligns across 14 bases. Germline V CDR1 and CDR2: SGHNT, YYREEE (reference sequence). The CDR3 is 16 residues long. With 4 bases clipped from V and 6 bases from J, the junction kept 7 bases outside the gene matches. The CDR3 sequence is CASSAGLAGVSDTQYF. CDR3 bases: TGTGCCAGCAGCGCGGGACTAGCGGGAGTCTCGGATACGCAGTATTTT.

This chain links TRBV12-5 with TRBJ2-1; a possible D gene is TRBD2 (6 bases). V was shortened by 1 base and J by 4 bases, with 14 bases between the two germline ends. Looked up from germline, CDR1 is LGHNT and CDR2 is FRNRAP. The CDR3 contains 16 residues. The CDR3 sequence: CASGLDGTGDYNEQFF. The CDR3 coding sequence is TGTGCTAGTGGTTTGGACGGGACTGGGGATTACAATGAGCAGTTCTTC. Using reference TRBV12-5 and TRBJ2-1 for the parts outside the CDR3, the full variable domain is DARVTQTPRHKVTEMGQEVTMRCQPILGHNTVFWYRQTMMQGLELLAYFRNRAPLDDSGMPKDRFSAEMPDATLATLKIQPSEPRDSAVYFCASGLDGTGDYNEQFFGPGTRLTVL.

This chain links TRBV18 with TRBJ2-3; D is possibly TRBD2 (6 bases). Trimming stripped 0 bases from V and 4 bases from J, with 17 bases between. CDR1 and CDR2 from the germline V gene are KGHSH and LQKENI. This CDR3 contains 17 residues. CDR3 nucleotides: TGTGCCAGCTCACCACCAAACTCGGGGGAGGTTGCAGATACGCAGTATTTT. Its protein is CASSPPNSGEVADTQYF.

This chain links TRBV10-2 with TRBJ2-1, with 8 bases fitting TRBD2. Germline V gene sequence: CDR1 WSHSY, CDR2 SAAADI. Germline trimming cut 6 bases from V and 0 bases from J; bases unmatched to any gene: 19. This CDR3 has 20 residues. The CDR3 region has the DNA TGCGCCAGCAGGGGGGATTGGAGTAGCGGGAACCCCCGCTCCTACAATGAGCAGTTCTTC. Its protein is CASRGDWSSGNPRSYNEQFF.

The chain carries TRBV7-9 and TRBJ2-5; 12 bases map to TRBD1. The CDR3 runs to 16 residues. In germline, CDR1 is SEHNR, CDR2 FQNEAQ (reference sequence). V lost 1 base to trimming and J lost 5 bases; unmatched junction nucleotides: 5. The CDR3 coding sequence is TGTGCCAGCAGCTTAGGGGACAGGGGGCAGAGGGAGACCCAGTACTTC. This gives the protein CASSLGDRGQRETQYF.

This chain connects TRBV6-5 to TRBJ1-2; 7 nucleotides line up with TRBD1. Germline loops: CDR1 MNHEY, CDR2 SVGAGI. With 6 bases clipped from V and 2 bases from J, the junction kept 3 bases outside the gene matches. This CDR3 contains 13 residues. The CDR3 DNA is TGTGCCAGCAGACCGACAGGGAACTATGGCTACACCTTC. It specifies CASRPTGNYGYTF.